This T cell receptor (beta chain) comes out of a study of T cells after yellow fever vaccination. About the research overall: Preparing low-cell-number fractions relied on SMART-Seq v4 Ultra Low Input.

Overall study results and limits: It was the secondary response that reached its peak faster, day 5 versus 15, but it was weaker.

Comments on this clonotype: The antigen is not known.

Per germline, CDR1 SGHNT and CDR2 YYREEE (reference sequence). CDR3 length equals 16 residues. V trimming: 4 bases; J trimming: 0 bases; junction bases outside the gene matches: 2. TCRdb re-analysed the 5' RACE reads in MiXCR, keeping a single row per CDR3 protein. The sample gives more than 90,000 distinct CDR3 sequences, about 7.2% of which show up once; approximately 2.7% is in the top ten. Sequencing was performed on CD4+ T cells sorted from PBMCs, taken more than 40 days after the first yellow fever vaccination. The chain has TRBV5-4 and TRBJ2-5; 14 positions agree with TRBD2. This sequence originates from a man aged 18 to 35 who received the YFV17D yellow fever vaccine. The CDR3 DNA sequence: TGTGCCAGCAGCCGGACTAGCGGGGGGAACCAAGAGACCCAGTACTTC. It translates to CASSRTSGGNQETQYF.